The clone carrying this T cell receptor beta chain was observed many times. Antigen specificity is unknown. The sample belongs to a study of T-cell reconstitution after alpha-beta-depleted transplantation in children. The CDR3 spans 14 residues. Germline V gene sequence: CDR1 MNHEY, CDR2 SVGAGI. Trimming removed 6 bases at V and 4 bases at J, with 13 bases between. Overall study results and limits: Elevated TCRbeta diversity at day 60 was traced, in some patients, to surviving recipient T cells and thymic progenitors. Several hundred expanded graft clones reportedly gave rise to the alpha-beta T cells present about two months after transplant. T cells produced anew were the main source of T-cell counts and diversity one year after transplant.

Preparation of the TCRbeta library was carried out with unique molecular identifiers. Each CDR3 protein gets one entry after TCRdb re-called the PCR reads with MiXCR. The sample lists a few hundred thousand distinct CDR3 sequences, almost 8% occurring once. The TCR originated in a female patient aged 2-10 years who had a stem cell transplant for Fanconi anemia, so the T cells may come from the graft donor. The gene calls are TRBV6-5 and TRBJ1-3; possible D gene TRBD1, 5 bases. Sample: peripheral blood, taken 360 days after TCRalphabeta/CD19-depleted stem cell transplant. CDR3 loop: CASSPRVKGNTIYF. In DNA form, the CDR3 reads TGTGCCAGCAGCCCCAGGGTGAAAGGAAACACCATATATTTT.